Following are 19 T cell receptor beta chains from one sample sequenced in a study of blood T cell repertoires in COVID-19. Data came from immunoSEQ multiplex PCR; TCRdb stores just in-frame clones and leaves some out. The repertoire includes a few hundred thousand clones, about 91% of them detected once, and around an eighth sits in the top ten. The sample was peripheral blood. Source of these receptors: a woman aged 55 to 70 with acute or convalescent COVID-19.

This clone was observed a single time. The chain combines TRBV12-2 with TRBJ1-1; the tabulated D call, TRBD1, remains unverified against the DNA. TRBV12-2 is a pseudogene locus. CDR3 length: 15 amino acids. As DNA, the CDR3 is TGTGCAAGTCGCCAACACAGGGGGACAGACACTGAAGCTTTCTTT. It yields the protein CASRQHRGTDTEAFF.

This clone appeared once. The chain recombines TRBV5-4 with TRBJ1-2; TRBD1 matches at 8 bases. The V segment lost 3 bases and the J segment 4 bases; nucleotides outside the gene matches: 2. The length of the CDR3 is 13 residues. Germline CDR1 SGHNT, CDR2 YYREEE (reference sequence). The CDR3 here is CASSSGQAYGYTF. CDR3 DNA sequence: TGTGCCAGCAGCTCGGGACAGGCCTATGGCTACACCTTC.

The rearrangement uses TRBV19 and TRBJ2-1; D may be TRBD2 (6 bases). The germline gives CDR1 LNHDA, CDR2 SQIVND (reference sequence). This CDR3 has 16 residues. V lost 5 bases, J lost 7 bases, and 21 bases lay in between. This chain's CDR3 is CASSPHGAQAGNEQFF. The CDR3 DNA reads as TGTGCCAGTAGTCCACACGGGGCCCAGGCGGGGAATGAGCAGTTCTTC.

The rearrangement links TRBV7-2 to TRBJ2-5; 9 bases align to TRBD1. The J segment lost 4 bases and the V segment lost 4 bases, leaving 7 bases of the junction unmatched. Germline V gene data show CDR1 as SGHTA and CDR2 as FQGNSA. There are 15 residues in the CDR3. The CDR3 coding sequence is TGTGCCAGCAGCTCAGGGACAGGGAGGCGAGAGACCCAGTACTTC. As protein: CASSSGTGRRETQYF. The full variable domain, with the rest looked up from reference TRBV7-2 and TRBJ2-5, is GAGVSQSPSNKVTEKGKDVELRCDPISGHTALYWYRQSLGQGLEFLIYFQGNSAPDKSGLPSDRFSAERTGGSVSTLTIQRTQQEDSAVYLCASSSGTGRRETQYFGPGTRLLVL.

This sequence joins TRBV18 and TRBJ2-7; D not certain. The CDR3 totals 17 residues. V was trimmed by 1 base and J by 4 bases, leaving 20 bases between them. Germline V gives CDR1 KGHSH, CDR2 LQKENI. The CDR3 DNA reads as TGTGCCAGCTCACCACAAACCGAACACCGTTCGGGTTACGAGCAGTACTTC. Its protein product is CASSPQTEHRSGYEQYF.

The chain carries TRBV29-1 and TRBJ2-2; a possible D gene is TRBD1 (5 bases). Trimming left V 4 bases short and J 7 bases short, with 13 bases between. Germline assignment: CDR1 SQVTM and CDR2 ANQGSEA. This CDR3 has 13 amino acids. CDR3 in DNA: TGCAGCGTTGTAAGGGGTGGAGACGGGGAGCTGTTTTTT. Its translation is CSVVRGGDGELFF.

The rearrangement joins TRBV5-6 to TRBJ1-6, with D perhaps TRBD1 (6 bases). The CDR3 has 14 amino acids. The germline gives CDR1 SGHDT, CDR2 YYEEEE. V lost 2 bases and J 10 bases, leaving 13 bases between the germline ends. The CDR3 loop reads CASSFGTPSSPLHF. CDR3 DNA sequence: TGTGCCAGCAGCTTCGGGACACCCAGCTCACCCCTCCACTTT. Using reference TRBV5-6 and TRBJ1-6 for the parts outside the CDR3, the full variable domain is DAGVTQSPTHLIKTRGQQVTLRCSPKSGHDTVSWYQQALGQGPQFIFQYYEEEERQRGNFPDRFSGHQFPNYSSELNVNALLLGDSALYLCASSFGTPSSPLHFGNGTRLTVT.

This clone has a single count. This chain links TRBV27 with TRBJ1-5, with D possibly being TRBD1 (5 bases). The CDR3 loop spans 16 amino acids. CDR1 and CDR2 (germline): MNHEY, SMNVEV (reference sequence). V shed 5 bases and J shed 2 bases, with 16 bases lying between them. CDR3 amino acids: CASSEIRGSGNQPQHF. In nucleotides, the CDR3 is TGTGCCAGCAGTGAGATACGGGGGTCGGGCAATCAGCCCCAGCATTTT.

A few counts support this clone. The chain employs TRBV15 and TRBJ2-2; TRBD2 aligns across 7 bases. This CDR3 comprises 15 residues. Germline loops: CDR1 LNHNV, CDR2 YYDKDF (reference sequence). With 5 bases clipped from V and 4 bases from J, the junction kept 7 bases outside the gene matches. CDR3: CATSFQRGSTGELFF. In nucleotides, the CDR3 is TGTGCCACCAGCTTCCAGCGGGGAAGCACCGGGGAGCTGTTTTTT.

The genes are TRBV6-2 or TRBV6-3 and TRBJ1-3, with D unclear. Germline V gene data show CDR1 as MNHEY and CDR2 as SVGEGT. The V gene lost 2 bases and the J gene lost 0 bases, with 5 bases spanning the gap. The CDR3 has 14 residues. The CDR3, as DNA: TGTGCCAGCAGTTACACAGACTCTGGAAACACCATATATTTT. This gives the protein CASSYTDSGNTIYF.

V is TRBV5-4 and J is TRBJ1-6; TRBD1 matches 9 bases. CDR1 SGHNT and CDR2 YYREEE come from the germline V gene (reference sequence). The CDR3 sequence is 15 residues long. The ends lost 3 bases at V and 9 bases at J; junction bases unmatched: 7. CDR3 in DNA: TGTGCCAGCAGCTGGGAGACAGGGGGGGTTTCACCCCTCCACTTT. This encodes CASSWETGGVSPLHF.

This clone was detected once. This rearrangement joins TRBV5-5 to TRBJ1-3; D is possibly TRBD1 (5 bases). The V gene's germline CDR1 is SGHKS and CDR2 YYEKEE (reference sequence). This CDR3 spans 16 amino acids. V lost 4 bases and J 0 bases, leaving 14 bases between the germline ends. This chain's CDR3 is CASSIVVGGSGNTIYF. The CDR3 DNA is TGTGCCAGCAGCATCGTAGTGGGGGGCTCTGGAAACACCATATATTTT.

This clone appeared a single time. The germline gene is not matched at one end of the junction; a read error may be the cause. The genes are TRBV2 and TRBJ1-1; D uncertain. The length of the CDR3 is 14 residues. The germline V gene encodes CDR1 SNHLY and CDR2 FYNNEI. CDR3 sequence reads: CASREGRPNTEAFF. CDR3 nucleotides: TGTGCCAGCAGGGAAGGGCGGCCGAACACTGAAGCTTTCTTT.

The chain recombines TRBV6-2 or TRBV6-3 with TRBJ1-6, with D tentatively TRBD1 (6 bases). Germline loops: CDR1 MNHEY, CDR2 SVGEGT. CDR3 length: 16 amino acids. V was clipped by 6 bases and J by 0 bases, with 12 bases between them. This CDR3 reads CASSPRGSSYNSPLHF. The CDR3 DNA reads as TGTGCCAGCAGCCCAAGGGGGAGCTCCTATAATTCACCCCTCCACTTT.

This clone has just one count. The rearrangement links TRBV7-9 to TRBJ2-1; 9 bases fit TRBD2. The V and J ends lost 6 bases and 8 bases, in that order; junction bases with no gene match: 8. Germline assignment: CDR1 SEHNR and CDR2 FQNEAQ (reference sequence). The CDR3 contains 14 residues. The CDR3 sequence: CASRPTSGEDEQFF. DNA of the CDR3: TGTGCCAGCAGACCGACTAGCGGAGAGGATGAGCAGTTCTTC.

The rearrangement joins TRBV6-5 to TRBJ1-5; TRBD1 is a possible D gene (5 bases). The length of the CDR3 is 14 residues. Trimming left V 6 bases short and J 3 bases short, with 12 bases between. CDR1 is MNHEY, CDR2 SVGAGI, per germline. The CDR3 DNA is TGTGCCAGCAGACTGACAGTAGCCAATCAGCCCCAGCATTTT. The encoded protein is CASRLTVANQPQHF.

The V and J genes are TRBV28 and TRBJ1-1; TRBD1 is a possible D gene (5 bases). The CDR3 has 13 residues. Germline CDR1 is MDHEN and CDR2 is SYDVKM. V dropped 3 bases and J dropped 1 base, with 6 bases sitting between them. The CDR3 region has the DNA TGTGCCAGCAGTTTGGACAAGAACACTGAAGCTTTCTTT. Translation: CASSLDKNTEAFF.

The chain has TRBV2 and TRBJ1-1, with 7 bases that match TRBD1. This CDR3 region has 12 residues. V lost 6 bases, J lost 8 bases, and 6 bases stayed unmatched. Germline V gene lookup returns CDR1 SNHLY and CDR2 FYNNEI. CDR3 residues: CASSFRDREAFF. The DNA of the CDR3 is TGTGCCAGCAGCTTTCGGGACAGAGAAGCTTTCTTT.

The genes are TRBV7-3 and TRBJ2-3, with 7 bases aligning to TRBD2. Germline-derived CDR1 and CDR2 are SGHTA and FQGTGA. The J segment lost 4 bases and the V segment lost 0 bases, leaving 7 bases of the junction unmatched. The CDR3 is made up of 16 amino acids. DNA for the CDR3: TGTGCCAGCAGCTTAACAGCGGGGAGTGTGGCAGATACGCAGTATTTT. Its translation is CASSLTAGSVADTQYF.